These 2 T cell receptor beta chains originate from one sample sequenced in a study of cytomegalovirus exposure and HLA in healthy donors. PCR amplification relied on 60 Vbeta primers (plus 13 Jbeta primers). Method: immunoSEQ multiplex PCR; TCRdb's copy keeps in-frame clones and lacks some. The top ten hold over 0.8% of the sample, which has around 140,000 clones, approximately 71% seen once. Sequencing was carried out using PBMCs. These receptors were taken from a woman in her fifties or sixties in good health and CMV-seronegative.

J is TRBJ2-2 and V is TRBV2; 9 positions agree with TRBD2. Germline V gene lookup returns CDR1 SNHLY and CDR2 FYNNEI. Trimming took 3 bases from V and 7 from J; bases not matched to a gene: 6. There are 15 residues in the CDR3. CDR3 sequence (DNA): TGTGCCAGCAGTGACCAGCGGGGGGCGTACGGGGAGCTGTTTTTT. It encodes CASSDQRGAYGELFF.

J is TRBJ2-2 and V is TRBV5-1; 7 bases map to TRBD1. The CDR3 consists of 13 residues. Germline CDR1 SGHRS, CDR2 YFSETQ. Trimming at V came to 8 bases and at J to 7 bases, leaving 8 bases not matched to a gene. The CDR3 nucleotides are TGCGCCAGTACCGACAGGGACGGCGGGGAGCTGTTTTTT. Translating gives CASTDRDGGELFF.